A single sample is the source of the 8 T cell receptor beta chains below, sequenced in a study of blood T cell repertoires in COVID-19. Profiled with immunoSEQ multiplex PCR; TCRdb holds only in-frame clones, not every one. Of about 280,000 clones listed, more than 75% are singletons. Sequenced sample: PBMCs or T cells enriched from blood (not recorded which). The receptors here all came from a woman aged 55-69 years in a cohort exposed to, infected with or recovered from COVID-19 (not recorded which).

The chain is built from TRBV24-1 and TRBJ2-3; 7 nucleotides agree with TRBD2. The CDR3 consists of 15 residues. Per germline, CDR1 KGHDR and CDR2 SFDVKD. J was trimmed by 5 bases and V by 8 bases; bases with no gene match: 12. The DNA of the CDR3 is TGTGCCACCACCCCCGGGACTAAGGGTAGAGATACGCAGTATTTT. Protein sequence: CATTPGTKGRDTQYF.

The chain couples TRBV5-6 to TRBJ2-7; 7 nucleotides match TRBD1. Trimming took 0 bases from V and 1 from J; bases not matched to a gene: 4. Germline V CDR1 and CDR2: SGHDT, YYEEEE. The CDR3 runs 15 residues. CDR3 in DNA: TGTGCCAGCAGCTTGGGACAGGGCCTTTCCTACGAGCAGTACTTC. Protein: CASSLGQGLSYEQYF. Full variable domain (outside the CDR3, taken from reference TRBV5-6 and TRBJ2-7): DAGVTQSPTHLIKTRGQQVTLRCSPKSGHDTVSWYQQALGQGPQFIFQYYEEEERQRGNFPDRFSGHQFPNYSSELNVNALLLGDSALYLCASSLGQGLSYEQYFGPGTRLTVT.

This chain links TRBV4-2 with TRBJ2-1, with 12 positions matching TRBD2. This CDR3 comprises 15 residues. Germline V CDR1 and CDR2: LGHNA, YNFKEQ. The ends lost 1 base at V and 10 bases at J; junction bases unmatched: 5. CDR3 region: CASSQGTSGAGEQFF. The CDR3 DNA follows: TGTGCCAGCAGCCAAGGGACTAGCGGGGCAGGCGAGCAGTTCTTC.

The chain joins TRBV18 to TRBJ2-1, with TRBD2 as a possible D gene (5 bases). Germline V gives CDR1 KGHSH, CDR2 LQKENI. V gave up 6 bases and J gave up 2 bases, with 11 bases separating them. The CDR3 spans 14 residues. The CDR3 loop reads CASSLGGTYNEQFF. The CDR3 nucleotides are TGTGCCAGCTCCCTCGGAGGAACCTACAATGAGCAGTTCTTC.

The chain links TRBV3-1 (or the pseudogene TRBV3-2) to TRBJ2-7; weak D call: TRBD1 (6 bases). V was clipped by 3 bases and J by 6 bases, with 12 bases between them. Per germline, CDR1 LGHDT and CDR2 YNNKEL (reference sequence). The CDR3 has 13 amino acids. In DNA, the CDR3 is TGTGCCAGCAGCCACCTGGGGGCCTCCGAGCAGTACTTC. It encodes CASSHLGASEQYF.

V gene TRBV9 combines with J gene TRBJ1-1; D might be TRBD1 (5 bases). Germline V gene sequence: CDR1 SGDLS, CDR2 YYNGEE. Trimming took off 4 bases at V and 1 base at J, with 14 bases between the two ends. The CDR3 is made up of 15 amino acids. The CDR3 reads CASSYGSRGNTEAFF. CDR3 bases: TGTGCCAGCAGCTACGGCTCTAGGGGGAACACTGAAGCTTTCTTT.

V usage is TRBV7-9 and J usage is TRBJ1-1; maybe TRBD1 (5 bases). V was shortened by 5 bases and J by 4 bases, with 11 bases between the two germline ends. Germline V gives CDR1 SEHNR, CDR2 FQNEAQ (reference sequence). The length of the CDR3 is 13 residues. The CDR3 DNA is TGTGCCAGCAGCCTAGGGGCCACCACTGAAGCTTTCTTT. Protein: CASSLGATTEAFF.

The gene calls are TRBV28 and TRBJ2-7; 11 nucleotides align to TRBD2. This CDR3 has 17 residues. Trimming cost V 4 bases and J 2 bases; bases outside gene matches: 10. CDR1 and CDR2 from the germline V gene are MDHEN and SYDVKM. CDR3 protein: CASSSPVGSGRAYEQYF. The CDR3 DNA follows: TGTGCCAGCAGTTCCCCGGTGGGTAGCGGGAGGGCCTACGAGCAGTACTTC.